This TCR beta chain stems from a study of blood T cell repertoires in COVID-19 (dated by TCRdb to the early 2020s). With respect to the entire study: The collaborator samples originated in the United States, Italy and Spain and spanned the acute and convalescent phases of COVID-19. The repertoires were released in a freely available public database meant as a resource for research on the immune response to SARS-CoV-2. Samples came from the ongoing ImmuneRACE study (first 160 participants) plus 1,254 subjects from 6 global collaborators. Where HLA class I and class II types were available, the types were taken from metadata supplied by the sample provider, not from assay-based typing. The material from the prospective study consisted of cDNA or gDNA derived from T cells, B-cell-depleted T cells, or PBMCs. A de-identified subject ID, COVID-19 status, age in years and sex were almost always included in the sample metadata. Subjects who had been exposed to COVID-19, were actively infected with it, or had recovered from it provided the deeply sampled blood TCRbeta repertoires that made up the dataset.

The CDR3 contains 10 residues when both ends are counted. Beyond this particular receptor, the publication reports: Clinical and demographic metadata were provided uncurated, with the amount varying by source and participant.

The collaborating institutions used their own protocols to collect whole blood in K2EDTA tubes. For TCRbeta analysis, collaborators shipped samples in one of three forms: frozen whole blood, isolated PBMCs, or DNA extracted from either of those sample types. TCRbeta CDR3 regions were amplified from genomic DNA using the immunoSEQ Assay, a bias-controlled multiplex PCR. The authors' pipeline ran thus. Within the assay, amplification of reference gene primers was used to estimate how many nucleated cells each sample contained. To quantify the absolute abundance of each unique TCRbeta CDR3 rearrangement, sequence reads were collapsed and filtered. For each sample, productive Simpson clonality was calculated as the square root of Simpson's diversity index across productive rearrangements. TCRdb carries this immuneACCESS record with in-frame sequences only. Its versions omit some clonotypes, under half of them owing to an unresolved V gene in the studies checked, with the rest unexplained. V, J and clone size are those of that table, while D and trimming were read from the DNA. Recorded for this sample are around 84,000 clones; around four fifths of them occurred a single time. 18% of the sample is in the top ten clones.

Remarks on this clone: Its antigen has not been determined. Given the absence of the conserved phenylalanine or tryptophan at the CDR3 end, a read error is likely. The limits of the CDR3 on the DNA are not certain, so only TCRdb's listed CDR3 is given.

The chain is encoded by TRBV6-7 joined to TRBJ2-4; the table's D call of TRBD2 was not tested on the DNA. TRBV6-7 counts as an open reading frame of uncertain function. This TCR was sampled from a man older than 75 with active or convalescent COVID-19. Sequenced input: peripheral blood. CDR3 protein: CASSYSTGGS.